These 3 T cell receptor beta chains were sequenced from one sample in a study of control samples from healthy donors and cancer patients. The protocol was immunoSEQ multiplex PCR, while the TCRdb copy is restricted to in-frame clones and leaves out a portion. Seen here are around 180,000 clones, roughly 94% observed once, and the top ten hold 1.3% to 1.5%. Sequencing used blood. The receptors were gathered from a woman between 18 and 29 years old in good health.

The chain recombines TRBV19 with TRBJ1-1, with D possibly TRBD1 on 6 matching bases. This CDR3 spans 13 amino acids. Trimming shortened V by 4 bases and J by 1 base, and 7 bases separated the two germline ends. Germline assignment: CDR1 LNHDA and CDR2 SQIVND (reference sequence). The CDR3 DNA sequence: TGTGCCAGTAGTACCAGGGGGAACACTGAAGCTTTCTTT. Translated: CASSTRGNTEAFF.

The CDR3 spells CASSKGNAEAFF. Here the CDR3 DNA reads TGTGCCAGCAGTAAGGGAAACGCTGAAGCTTTCTTT. The rearrangement joins TRBV6-2 or TRBV6-3 to TRBJ1-1; no clear D. The ends were cut back, 5 bases at V and 6 bases at J, with 10 bases in the middle. The CDR3 contains 12 residues. In germline, CDR1 is MNHEY, CDR2 SVGEGT.

The CDR3 spells CASSLTGTPNEKLFF. DNA of the CDR3: TGCGCCAGCAGCTTAACAGGTACACCTAATGAAAAACTGTTTTTT. The chain combines TRBV5-1 with TRBJ1-4, with TRBD1 as a possible D gene (5 bases). The CDR3 has 15 amino acids. V was clipped by 2 bases and J by 3 bases, with 11 bases between them. Germline CDR1 SGHRS, CDR2 YFSETQ.